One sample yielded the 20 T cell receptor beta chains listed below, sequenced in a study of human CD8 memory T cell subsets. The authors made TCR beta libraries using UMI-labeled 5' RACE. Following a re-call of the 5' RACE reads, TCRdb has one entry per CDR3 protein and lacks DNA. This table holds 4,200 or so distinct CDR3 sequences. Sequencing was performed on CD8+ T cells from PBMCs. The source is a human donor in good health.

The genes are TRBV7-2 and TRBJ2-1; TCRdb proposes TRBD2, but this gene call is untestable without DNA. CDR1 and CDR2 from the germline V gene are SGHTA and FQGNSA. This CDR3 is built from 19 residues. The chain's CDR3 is CASSGSGTSGVGSYNEQFF. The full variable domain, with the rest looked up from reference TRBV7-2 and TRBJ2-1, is GAGVSQSPSNKVTEKGKDVELRCDPISGHTALYWYRQSLGQGLEFLIYFQGNSAPDKSGLPSDRFSAERTGGSVSTLTIQRTQQEDSAVYLCASSGSGTSGVGSYNEQFFGPGTRLTVL.

CDR3 in amino acids: CASSYSGHGSYEQYF. The chain employs TRBV6-2 or TRBV6-3 and TRBJ2-7; the TCRdb D gene call, TRBD1, has no DNA to confirm it. The germline V gene encodes CDR1 MNHEY and CDR2 SVGEGT. The CDR3 covers 15 residues.

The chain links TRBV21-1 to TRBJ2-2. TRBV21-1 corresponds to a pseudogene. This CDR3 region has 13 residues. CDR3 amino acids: CASSKENTGELFF.

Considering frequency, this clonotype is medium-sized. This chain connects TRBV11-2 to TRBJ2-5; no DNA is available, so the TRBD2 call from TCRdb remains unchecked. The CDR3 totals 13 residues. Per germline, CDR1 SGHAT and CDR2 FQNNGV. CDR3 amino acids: CASRTTTQETQYF.

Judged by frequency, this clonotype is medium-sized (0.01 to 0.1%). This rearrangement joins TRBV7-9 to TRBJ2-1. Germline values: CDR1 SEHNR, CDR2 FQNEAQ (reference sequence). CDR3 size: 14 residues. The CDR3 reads CASSLALSYNEQFF.

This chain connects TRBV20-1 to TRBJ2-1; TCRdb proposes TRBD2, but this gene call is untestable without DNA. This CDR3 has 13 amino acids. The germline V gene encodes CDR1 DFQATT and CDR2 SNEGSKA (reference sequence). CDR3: CTLTSGDNNEQFF.

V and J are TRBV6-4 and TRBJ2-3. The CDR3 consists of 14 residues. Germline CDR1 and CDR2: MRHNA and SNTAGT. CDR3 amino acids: CASSDSTSTDTQYF.

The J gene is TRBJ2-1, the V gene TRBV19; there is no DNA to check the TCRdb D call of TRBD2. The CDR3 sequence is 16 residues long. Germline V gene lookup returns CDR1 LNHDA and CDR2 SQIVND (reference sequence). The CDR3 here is CASKAPGTPSYNEQFF.

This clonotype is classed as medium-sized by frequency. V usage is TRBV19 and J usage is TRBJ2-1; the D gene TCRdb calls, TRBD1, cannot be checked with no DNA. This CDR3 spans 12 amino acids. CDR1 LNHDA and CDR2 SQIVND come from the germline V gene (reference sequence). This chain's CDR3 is CASSRGYNEQFF.

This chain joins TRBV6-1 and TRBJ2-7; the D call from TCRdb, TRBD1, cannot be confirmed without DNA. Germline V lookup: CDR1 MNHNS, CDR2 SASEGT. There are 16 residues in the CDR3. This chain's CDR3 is CASSDDLGRGFNEQYF.

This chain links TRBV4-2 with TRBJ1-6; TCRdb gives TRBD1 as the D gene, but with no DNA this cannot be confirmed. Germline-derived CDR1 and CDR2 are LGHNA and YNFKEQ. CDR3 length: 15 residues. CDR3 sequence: CASSQATGDNSPLHF.

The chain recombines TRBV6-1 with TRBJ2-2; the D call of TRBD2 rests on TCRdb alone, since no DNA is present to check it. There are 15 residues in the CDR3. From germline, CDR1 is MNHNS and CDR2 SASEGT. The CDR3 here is CASSLLAGDTGELFF.

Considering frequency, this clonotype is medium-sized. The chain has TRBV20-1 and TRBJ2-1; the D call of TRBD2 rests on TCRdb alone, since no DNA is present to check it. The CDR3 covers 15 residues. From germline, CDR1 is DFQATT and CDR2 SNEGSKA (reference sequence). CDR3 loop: CSATPGTSGYNEQFF.

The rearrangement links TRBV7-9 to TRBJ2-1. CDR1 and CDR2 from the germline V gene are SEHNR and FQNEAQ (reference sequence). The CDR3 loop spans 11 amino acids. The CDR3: CASSFGSEQFF.

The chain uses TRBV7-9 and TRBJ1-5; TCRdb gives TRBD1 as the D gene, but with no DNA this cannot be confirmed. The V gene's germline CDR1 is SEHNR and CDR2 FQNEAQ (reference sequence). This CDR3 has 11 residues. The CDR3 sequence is CASSRGRPQHF.

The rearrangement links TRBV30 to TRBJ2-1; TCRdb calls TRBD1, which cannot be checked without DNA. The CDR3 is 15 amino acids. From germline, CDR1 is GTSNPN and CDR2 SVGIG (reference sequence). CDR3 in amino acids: CAWSEGLGAGNEQFF.

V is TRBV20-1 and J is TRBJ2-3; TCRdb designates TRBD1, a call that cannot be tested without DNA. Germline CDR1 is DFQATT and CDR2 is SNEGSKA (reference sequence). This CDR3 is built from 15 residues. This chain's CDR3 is CSAQPGQGDADTQYF.

CDR3 residues: CASSQGGEWHNEQFF. The chain joins TRBV4-3 to TRBJ2-1; there is no DNA to check the TCRdb D call of TRBD2. This CDR3 is built from 15 residues. From germline, CDR1 is LGHNA and CDR2 YSLEER.

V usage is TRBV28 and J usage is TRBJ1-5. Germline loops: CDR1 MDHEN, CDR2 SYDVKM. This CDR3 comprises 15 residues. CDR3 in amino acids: CASSLSAVNNQPQHF.

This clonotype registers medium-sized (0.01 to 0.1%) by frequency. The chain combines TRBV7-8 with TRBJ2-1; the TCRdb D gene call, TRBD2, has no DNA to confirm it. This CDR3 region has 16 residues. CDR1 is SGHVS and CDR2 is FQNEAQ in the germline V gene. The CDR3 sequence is CASSLVSGGLYNEQFF.